The 25 T cell receptor beta chains listed next were all sequenced from one sample in a study of blood T cell repertoires in COVID-19. Here immunoSEQ multiplex PCR was the method, and the copy in TCRdb shows in-frame clones only, minus some. The table includes 55,000 to 85,000 clones, about 88% detected once. The sequencing sample was made of peripheral blood. All receptors come from a human donor in a cohort sampled during active COVID-19.

This clone is a singleton in its sample. The chain is built from TRBV2 and TRBJ2-2; TRBD1 aligns across 7 bases. V shed 5 bases and J 0 bases; nucleotides not matched to a gene: 9. Per the germline V gene, CDR1 is SNHLY and CDR2 is FYNNEI. The CDR3 consists of 17 residues. CDR3 DNA: TGTGCCAGCAGTTACCGGACAGGATCGGCGAACACCGGGGAGCTGTTTTTT. Translated: CASSYRTGSANTGELFF.

The V and J genes are TRBV13 and TRBJ1-6; 9 bases agree with TRBD1. The CDR3 loop spans 16 amino acids. The germline CDR1 and CDR2 sequences are PRHDT and FYEKMQ (reference sequence). The J segment lost 7 bases and the V segment lost 5 bases, leaving 9 bases of the junction unmatched. This chain's CDR3 is CASSLGAGTGNSPLHF. CDR3 coding DNA: TGTGCCAGCAGCCTTGGAGCCGGGACAGGGAATTCACCCCTCCACTTT.

The rearrangement uses TRBV7-2 and TRBJ1-4; D perhaps matches TRBD1 (5 bases). Trimming removed 3 bases at V and 7 bases at J, with 12 bases between. CDR1 is SGHTA, CDR2 FQGNSA, per germline. CDR3 size: 14 residues. CDR3 region: CASSFEQGGEKLFF. As DNA, the CDR3 is TGTGCCAGCAGCTTCGAGCAGGGAGGTGAAAAACTGTTTTTT.

The chain employs TRBV20-1 and TRBJ2-5; tentative D call: TRBD2 (5 bases). From germline, CDR1 is DFQATT and CDR2 SNEGSKA (reference sequence). The CDR3 extends over 15 amino acids. The V and J ends lost 3 bases and 0 bases respectively, with 14 bases between them. CDR3 protein: CSASRGTGYQETQYF. The DNA for the CDR3 is TGCAGTGCTAGTCGGGGAACGGGGTACCAAGAGACCCAGTACTTC.

This clone was recorded once. CDR3 amino acids: CAWSLPIDSGGTEAFF. Written as DNA, the CDR3 is TGTGCCTGGAGTCTACCTATTGATTCCGGGGGGACTGAAGCTTTCTTT. J is TRBJ1-1 and V is TRBV30, with D tentatively TRBD1 (5 bases). Germline-derived CDR1 and CDR2 are GTSNPN and SVGIG (reference sequence). Trimming left V 2 bases short and J 5 bases short, with 21 bases between. The CDR3 is 16 residues long.

The chain combines TRBV11-2 with TRBJ1-1; possible D gene TRBD1, 6 bases. CDR3 length equals 13 residues. V shed 4 bases and J shed 4 bases, with 10 bases lying between them. Germline lookup yields CDR1 SGHAT and CDR2 FQNNGV. Here the CDR3 DNA reads TGTGCCAGCAGCTCCCAGGGGAGCACTGAAGCTTTCTTT. Translated, it gives CASSSQGSTEAFF. Based on the CDR3 plus reference TRBV11-2 and TRBJ1-1, the full variable domain is EAGVAQSPRYKIIEKRQSVAFWCNPISGHATLYWYQQILGQGPKLLIQFQNNGVVDDSQLPKDRFSAERLKGVDSTLKIQPAKLEDSAVYLCASSSQGSTEAFFGQGTRLTVV.

The CDR3: CASSLGSYEQYF. The CDR3 nucleotides read TGTGCCAGCAGCTTGGGGAGCTACGAGCAGTACTTC. The chain couples TRBV7-2 to TRBJ2-7; tentatively, D is TRBD2 (5 bases). Germline V gene sequence: CDR1 SGHTA, CDR2 FQGNSA. V lost 3 bases and J 3 bases, leaving 6 bases between the germline ends. The CDR3 sequence is 12 residues long.

This chain uses TRBV18 with TRBJ2-7; D gene unclear. With 6 bases removed from V and 1 base from J, the gap between germline ends came to 10 bases. Germline V lookup: CDR1 KGHSH, CDR2 LQKENI. The CDR3 covers 13 residues. CDR3 DNA: TGTGCCAGCTCTCCCGAGAGGTCCTACGAGCAGTACTTC. It encodes CASSPERSYEQYF.

This clone was observed a single time. The J gene is TRBJ1-4, the V gene TRBV10-3, with D possibly matching TRBD1 (5 bases). Germline CDR1 and CDR2: ENHRY and SYGVKD. The CDR3 has 13 amino acids. The ends were cut back, 9 bases at V and 8 bases at J, with 16 bases in the middle. CDR3 coding DNA: TGTGCCATAGGAACCGGAGGGGTCGAAAAACTGTTTTTT. As protein: CAIGTGGVEKLFF.

V usage is TRBV4-3 and J usage is TRBJ2-7; 9 nucleotides align to TRBD2. Germline trimming cut 0 bases from V and 4 bases from J; bases unmatched to any gene: 7. CDR1 LGHNA and CDR2 YSLEER come from the germline V gene. This CDR3 has 16 amino acids. The chain's CDR3 is CASSQDGASGAYEQYF. The CDR3 DNA sequence: TGCGCCAGCAGCCAAGATGGTGCTAGCGGGGCTTACGAGCAGTACTTC.

The J gene is TRBJ2-1, the V gene TRBV24-1, with a possible D match to TRBD2 (6 bases). Germline lookup yields CDR1 KGHDR and CDR2 SFDVKD. The CDR3 runs 13 residues. The ends were cut back, 3 bases at V and 8 bases at J, with 10 bases in the middle. DNA for the CDR3: TGTGCCACCAGTGATGCGGGATCCGATGAGCAGTTCTTC. Protein sequence: CATSDAGSDEQFF.

The genes are TRBV6-5 and TRBJ2-6; D possibly corresponds to TRBD1 (6 bases). V lost 6 bases to trimming and J lost 2 bases, with 11 bases between them. Germline lookup yields CDR1 MNHEY and CDR2 SVGAGI. This CDR3 spans 15 amino acids. The CDR3 reads CASRASGAGANVLTF. Written as DNA, the CDR3 is TGTGCCAGCAGAGCCTCAGGGGCTGGGGCCAACGTCCTGACTTTC.

The chain employs TRBV19 and TRBJ2-7, with TRBD2 matching 8 bases. Germline V gives CDR1 LNHDA, CDR2 SQIVND (reference sequence). The length of the CDR3 is 14 residues. V lost 4 bases and J lost 5; bases outside the gene matches: 7. Written as DNA, the CDR3 is TGTGCCAGTAGTAGGGGGACTAGTCAGAACGAGCAGTACTTC. It yields the protein CASSRGTSQNEQYF.

The rearrangement uses TRBV3-1 (or the pseudogene TRBV3-2) and TRBJ2-3; 7 nucleotides agree with TRBD2. The CDR3 totals 14 residues. The germline gives CDR1 LGHDT, CDR2 YNNKEL (reference sequence). After removal of 2 bases from V and 1 base from J, the junction contained 0 bases not matched to a gene. The CDR3 nucleotides are TGTGCCAGCAGCCAAAGCGGGGGCACAGATACGCAGTATTTT. It specifies CASSQSGGTDTQYF.

The V and J genes are TRBV30 and TRBJ1-5; 9 bases align to TRBD1. Germline V gene data show CDR1 as GTSNPN and CDR2 as SVGIG (reference sequence). The CDR3 covers 15 residues. The V gene end was trimmed by 0 bases and the J gene end by 7 bases; junction bases not matched to a gene: 7. The CDR3, as DNA: TGTGCCTGGAGTGTTAACAGGGGGCCTCGACAGCCCCAGCATTTT. Translated, it gives CAWSVNRGPRQPQHF.

In its sample, this clone was seen a few times. The rearrangement links TRBV5-4 to TRBJ1-2; D unresolved. Germline CDR1 reads SGHNT; CDR2 reads YYREEE (reference sequence). The V gene lost 0 bases and the J gene lost 4 bases, with 7 bases spanning the gap. This CDR3 spans 13 amino acids. CDR3 sequence: CASSLAATYGYTF. CDR3 nucleotides: TGTGCCAGCAGCTTGGCAGCGACCTATGGCTACACCTTC.

V usage is TRBV6-6 and J usage is TRBJ2-7, with D tentatively TRBD1 (6 bases). Per the germline V gene, CDR1 is MNHNY and CDR2 is SVGAGI (reference sequence). The CDR3 totals 14 residues. V dropped 6 bases and J dropped 2 bases, with 14 bases sitting between them. This chain's CDR3 is CASSERQAPYEQYF. The DNA for the CDR3 is TGTGCCAGCAGCGAGAGACAGGCCCCCTACGAGCAGTACTTC.

The rearrangement links TRBV14 to TRBJ1-2; D might be TRBD1 (5 bases). V lost 0 bases and J 4 bases, leaving 9 bases between the germline ends. The germline V gene encodes CDR1 SGHDN and CDR2 FVKESK. This CDR3 comprises 14 residues. The CDR3 reads CASSQEVTVYGYTF. CDR3 nucleotide sequence: TGTGCCAGCAGCCAAGAGGTGACAGTCTATGGCTACACCTTC. Full variable domain (outside the CDR3, taken from reference TRBV14 and TRBJ1-2): EAGVTQFPSHSVIEKGQTVTLRCDPISGHDNLYWYRRVMGKEIKFLLHFVKESKQDESGMPNNRFLAERTGGTYSTLKVQPAELEDSGVYFCASSQEVTVYGYTFGSGTRLTVV.

DNA for the CDR3: TGTGCCACCTGGCGGGCTCCTAACTATGGCTACACCTTC. This encodes CATWRAPNYGYTF. V and J are TRBV28 and TRBJ1-2; D not certain. The ends were cut back, 10 bases at V and 0 bases at J, with 12 bases in the middle. Per germline, CDR1 MDHEN and CDR2 SYDVKM. The CDR3 runs 13 residues.

The V and J genes are TRBV19 and TRBJ2-1; TRBD2 agrees at 7 bases. The CDR3 runs to 16 residues. The germline V gene encodes CDR1 LNHDA and CDR2 SQIVND (reference sequence). V shed 5 bases, J shed 2 bases, and the junction held 9 bases outside the gene matches. CDR3 bases: TGTGCCAGTAGTCCCCTCGTTAGCGGGCCCTACAATGAGCAGTTCTTC. Protein sequence: CASSPLVSGPYNEQFF.

The rearrangement links TRBV9 to TRBJ1-4; tentative D call: TRBD1 (6 bases). V gave up 4 bases and J gave up 4 bases, with 14 bases separating them. The CDR3 is 15 residues long. Germline CDR1 SGDLS, CDR2 YYNGEE. For the CDR3, the DNA is TGTGCCAGCAGCCCTCAGACAGGAGGTAATGAAAAACTGTTTTTT. It encodes CASSPQTGGNEKLFF.

This clone was seen just once. The chain couples TRBV6-1 to TRBJ2-7; D is perhaps TRBD2 (6 bases). V lost 0 bases and J 2 bases, leaving 14 bases between the germline ends. The germline gives CDR1 MNHNS, CDR2 SASEGT. This CDR3 comprises 16 residues. CDR3 sequence reads: CASSEAPGVSPYEQYF. In nucleotides, the CDR3 is TGTGCCAGCAGTGAAGCGCCGGGAGTGAGTCCCTACGAGCAGTACTTC.

The chain couples TRBV2 to TRBJ2-5, with 7 bases lining up with TRBD2. With V trimmed by 6 bases and J by 5 bases, 3 bases remained unmatched. The CDR3 has 12 residues. Germline loops: CDR1 SNHLY, CDR2 FYNNEI. In nucleotides, the CDR3 is TGTGCCAGCAGGGGGGGGAGGGAGACCCAGTACTTC. Translated: CASRGGRETQYF.

The rearrangement joins TRBV28 to TRBJ2-1; 11 positions match TRBD2. This CDR3 spans 16 amino acids. Germline V gene data show CDR1 as MDHEN and CDR2 as SYDVKM. V lost 6 bases to trimming and J lost 2 bases; unmatched junction nucleotides: 6. CDR3 sequence (DNA): TGTGCCAGCAGCCCTATTAGCGGGAGGGCCTACAATGAGCAGTTCTTC. Amino acids: CASSPISGRAYNEQFF. The entire variable domain, with the rest obtained from reference TRBV28 and TRBJ2-1, is as follows: DVKVTQSSRYLVKRTGEKVFLECVQDMDHENMFWYRQDPGLGLRLIYFSYDVKMKEKGDIPEGYSVSREKKERFSLILESASTNQTSMYLCASSPISGRAYNEQFFGPGTRLTVL.

This sequence joins TRBV7-2 and TRBJ1-2; D remains unclear. Germline CDR1 and CDR2: SGHTA and FQGNSA. The CDR3 sequence is 15 residues long. Between the trimmed V and J ends, which lost 1 base and 5 bases, there was a span of 14 bases. The CDR3 loop reads CASSLVAADVYGYTF. The CDR3, as DNA: TGTGCCAGCAGCTTAGTCGCGGCAGACGTTTATGGCTACACCTTC.